The T cell receptor beta chain described here comes from a study of T-cell reconstitution after alpha-beta-depleted transplantation in children. During its preparation, the TCRbeta library received unique molecular identifiers. TCRdb re-analysed the PCR reads in MiXCR, keeping a single row per CDR3 protein. Found here are 750,000 to 950,000 distinct CDR3 sequences, roughly 15% of them singletons; the top ten hold 5%. Overall study findings and caveats: Day-60 TCRbeta diversity that was high in some patients was derived from surviving recipient T cells and thymic progenitors. T-cell numbers and diversity, one year after transplant, stemmed largely from T cells that were newly produced. By about two months after transplant, alpha-beta T cells reportedly arose from several hundred graft clones that had expanded.

This CDR3 has 14 amino acids. J gave up 3 bases and V 1 base, and 3 bases lay outside the gene matches. CDR1 LNHDA and CDR2 SQIVND come from the germline V gene (reference sequence). This clonotype was seen more than once but under ten times. Its antigen is not known. The rearrangement joins TRBV19 to TRBJ2-7, with 7 nucleotides matching TRBD2. The TCR sequence derives from a male patient between 10 and 17 years old who had a stem cell transplant for acute lymphoblastic leukemia, so the T cells may come from the graft donor. Source: PBMCs, mostly from graft donor cells, taken 360 days after TCRalphabeta/CD19-depleted stem cell transplant. The CDR3 nucleotides read TGTGCCAGTAGTATAGGCAGCGGGAACTACGAGCAGTACTTC. Protein product: CASSIGSGNYEQYF.